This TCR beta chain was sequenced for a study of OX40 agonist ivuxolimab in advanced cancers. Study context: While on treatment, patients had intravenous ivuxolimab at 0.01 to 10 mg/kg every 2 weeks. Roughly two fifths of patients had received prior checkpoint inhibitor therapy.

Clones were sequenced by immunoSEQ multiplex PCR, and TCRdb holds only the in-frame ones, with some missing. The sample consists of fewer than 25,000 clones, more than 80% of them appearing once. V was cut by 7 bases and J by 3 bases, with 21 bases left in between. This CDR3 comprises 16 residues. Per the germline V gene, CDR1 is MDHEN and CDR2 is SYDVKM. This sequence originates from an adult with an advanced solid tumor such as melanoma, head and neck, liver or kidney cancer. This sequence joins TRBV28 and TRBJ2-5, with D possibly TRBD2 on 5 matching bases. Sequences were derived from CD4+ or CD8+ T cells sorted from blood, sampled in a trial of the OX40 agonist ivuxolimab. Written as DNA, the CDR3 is TGTGCCAGCAACTCCGGGGAAGAGGCCAAGAAAGAGACCCAGTACTTC. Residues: CASNSGEEAKKETQYF.